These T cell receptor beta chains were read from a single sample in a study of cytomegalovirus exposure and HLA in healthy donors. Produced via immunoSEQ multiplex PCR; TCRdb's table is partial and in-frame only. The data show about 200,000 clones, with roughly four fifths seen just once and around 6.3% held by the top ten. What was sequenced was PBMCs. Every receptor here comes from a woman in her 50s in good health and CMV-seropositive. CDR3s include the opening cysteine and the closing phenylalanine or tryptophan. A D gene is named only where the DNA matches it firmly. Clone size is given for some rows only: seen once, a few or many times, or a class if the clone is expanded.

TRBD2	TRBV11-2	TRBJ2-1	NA	TGTGCCAGCAGCTTAGAACTAGCGGGAGAAGTTTATGAGCAGTTCTTC	CASSLELAGEVYEQFF
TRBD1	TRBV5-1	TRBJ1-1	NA	TGCGCCAGCAGCGGAGACAGGGTAGGCCCTGAAGCTTTCTTT	CASSGDRVGPEAFF
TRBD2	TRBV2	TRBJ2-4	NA	TGTGCCAGCACCGGAGGGCTAGCGGGGGGAGCCAAAAACAGTCAGTACTTC	CASTGGLAGGAKNSQYF
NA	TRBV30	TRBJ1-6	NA	TGTGCCTGGACGCCCGAGTCCCTTTCACCCCTCCACTTT	CAWTPESLSPLHF
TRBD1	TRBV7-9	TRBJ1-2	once	TGTGCCAGCAGCTTGACAGGGGAGGGCTACACCTTC	CASSLTGEGYTF
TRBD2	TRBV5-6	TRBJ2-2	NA	TGTGCCAGCAGCAGGGACTATCCGAGCACCGGGGAGCTGTTTTTT	CASSRDYPSTGELFF
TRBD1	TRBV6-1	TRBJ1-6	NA	TGTGCCAGCAGTGAAGCGGGACAGTATAATTCACCCCTCCACTTT	CASSEAGQYNSPLHF
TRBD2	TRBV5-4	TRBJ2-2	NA	TGTGCCAGCAGCTTGGGGGGACTAGCGGGAAGTACAACCGGGGAGCTGTTTTTT	CASSLGGLAGSTTGELFF
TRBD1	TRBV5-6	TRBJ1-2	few	TGTGCCAGCAGCTTCTTACAGGGGGCCAGTGGCTACACCTTC	CASSFLQGASGYTF
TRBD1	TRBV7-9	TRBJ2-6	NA	TGTTCCAGCAGCAGCCGATACAGACAGGGTTCGGGGGCCAACGTCCTGACTTTC	CSSSSRYRQGSGANVLTF
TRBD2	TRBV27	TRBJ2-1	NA	TGTGCCAGCAGTTTATTAACTAGCGGGAGCTATGAGCAGTTCTTC	CASSLLTSGSYEQFF
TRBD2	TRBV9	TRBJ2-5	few	TGTGCCAGCAGCCAAGGACTAGCGGGGCCGAGGGAGACCCAGTACTTC	CASSQGLAGPRETQYF
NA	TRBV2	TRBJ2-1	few	TGTGCCAGCAGTGAGGGCAGGGTATCGACCACCTCCTACAATGAGCAGTTCTTC	CASSEGRVSTTSYNEQFF
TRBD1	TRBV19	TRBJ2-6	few	TGTGCCAGTAGTCCTTGGACAGGGGGTGTTGGGGCCAACGTCCTGACTTTC	CASSPWTGGVGANVLTF
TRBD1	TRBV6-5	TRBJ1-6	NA	TGTGCCAGCGCGGGACAGAGCAATTCACCCCTCCACTTT	CASAGQSNSPLHF
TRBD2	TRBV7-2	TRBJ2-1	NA	TGTGCCAGCAGCTTATGGGGGACTAGCGGGTACAATGAGCAGTTCTTC	CASSLWGTSGYNEQFF
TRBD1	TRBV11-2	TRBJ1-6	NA	TGTGCCAGCAGCAACAGGGGGACCATCGATTCACCCCTCCACTTT	CASSNRGTIDSPLHF
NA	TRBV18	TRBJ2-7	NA	TGTGCCAGCTCGGCGGGTCTCCTCTACGAGCAGTACTTC	CASSAGLLYEQYF
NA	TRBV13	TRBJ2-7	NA	TGTGCCAGCAGCTTAGTGGGGGCTAAAGCCTACGAGCAGTACTTC	CASSLVGAKAYEQYF
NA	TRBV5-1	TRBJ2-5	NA	TGCGCCAGCAGCTTGGCCGAGGGCGCTCTCAAGACCCAGTACTTC	CASSLAEGALKTQYF
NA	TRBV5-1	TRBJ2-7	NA	TGCGCCAGCAGCGCCAAAGCGGAGGAGCAGTACTTC	CASSAKAEEQYF
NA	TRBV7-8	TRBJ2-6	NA	TGTGCCAGCAGCTTAGTCGGGAATGGGGCCAACGTCCTGACTTTC	CASSLVGNGANVLTF
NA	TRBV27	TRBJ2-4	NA	TGTGCCAGCAGCGACAGAGTACCAGAAAACATTCAGTACTTC	CASSDRVPENIQYF
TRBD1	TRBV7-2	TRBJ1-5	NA	TGTGCCAGCAGCTTAGCTAACAGGGGCGGCAATCAGCCCCAGCATTTT	CASSLANRGGNQPQHF
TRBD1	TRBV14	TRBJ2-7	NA	TGTGCCAGCAGCCAAGTCAGATACAGGGGGCCGGGCGAGCAGTACTTC	CASSQVRYRGPGEQYF
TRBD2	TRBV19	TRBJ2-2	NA	TGTGCCATCGGGGGAGCGGCGGGAGGGCCGCTCACCGGGGAGCTGTTTTTT	CAIGGAAGGPLTGELFF
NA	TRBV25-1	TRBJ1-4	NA	TGTGCCAGCAGTCCCGGATGGGAGGTGGGGAGTGAAAAACTGTTTTTT	CASSPGWEVGSEKLFF
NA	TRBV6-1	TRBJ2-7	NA	TGTGCCAGCGCTCGGACAGAATACGAGCAGTACTTC	CASARTEYEQYF
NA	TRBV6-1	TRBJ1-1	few	TGTGCCAGCAGTGAAGGGCAGGGCGTAGGGACTGAAGCTTTCTTT	CASSEGQGVGTEAFF
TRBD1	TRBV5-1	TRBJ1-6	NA	TGCGCCAGCAATGAGGGGGCGTTCAATTCACCCCTCCACTTT	CASNEGAFNSPLHF
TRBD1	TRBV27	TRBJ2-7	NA	TGTGCCAGCAGTTTAACTACAGGGGGAGATGAGCAGTACTTC	CASSLTTGGDEQYF
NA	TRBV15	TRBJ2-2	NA	TGTGCCACCAGCAGAGGCGACGAGGCCGGGGAGCTGTTTTTT	CATSRGDEAGELFF
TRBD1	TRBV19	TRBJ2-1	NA	TGTGCCAGCCGACAGGGGGCCTCCTACAATGAGCAGTTCTTC	CASRQGASYNEQFF
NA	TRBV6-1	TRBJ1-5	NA	TGTGCCAGCAGTTCAGAGGCCCATAGCAATCAGCCCCAGCATTTT	CASSSEAHSNQPQHF
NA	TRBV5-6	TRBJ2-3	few	TGTGCCAGCAGCCCGGGAGTAGCTTGGAGCACAGATACGCAGTATTTT	CASSPGVAWSTDTQYF
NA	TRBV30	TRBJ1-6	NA	TGTGCCTGGAGTGTGGAGAGGGATTCACCCCTCCACTTT	CAWSVERDSPLHF
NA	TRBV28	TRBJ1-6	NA	TGTGCCAGCAGTTTATATGGAGAATCTAATTCACCCCTCCACTTT	CASSLYGESNSPLHF
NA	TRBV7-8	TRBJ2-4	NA	TGTGCCAGCAGCCCGGACTCGAGAGCCAAAAACAGTCAGTACTTC	CASSPDSRAKNSQYF
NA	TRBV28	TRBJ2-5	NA	TGTGCCAGCAGCGGGACACCCACCCAAGAGACCCAGTACTTC	CASSGTPTQETQYF
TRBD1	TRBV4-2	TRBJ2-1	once	TGTGCCAGCAGCGACAGGGACAACATTAACAATGAGCAGTTCTTC	CASSDRDNINNEQFF
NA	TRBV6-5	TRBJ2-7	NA	TGTGCCAGCAGTTACACCCGGACAGACGAGCAGTACTTC	CASSYTRTDEQYF
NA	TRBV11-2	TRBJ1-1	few	TGTGCCAGCAGCTTAGATAGGACGGGGGGGCTTAGGAACACTGAAGCTTTCTTT	CASSLDRTGGLRNTEAFF
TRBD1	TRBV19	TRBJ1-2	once	TGTGCCAGTAGCCAGGGGGCCTTCCTCTATGGCTACACCTTC	CASSQGAFLYGYTF
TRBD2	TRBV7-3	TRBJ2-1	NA	TGTGCCAGCAGCTCCCCGACTAGCGGGAGTGGGTCCTACAATGAGCAGTTCTTC	CASSSPTSGSGSYNEQFF